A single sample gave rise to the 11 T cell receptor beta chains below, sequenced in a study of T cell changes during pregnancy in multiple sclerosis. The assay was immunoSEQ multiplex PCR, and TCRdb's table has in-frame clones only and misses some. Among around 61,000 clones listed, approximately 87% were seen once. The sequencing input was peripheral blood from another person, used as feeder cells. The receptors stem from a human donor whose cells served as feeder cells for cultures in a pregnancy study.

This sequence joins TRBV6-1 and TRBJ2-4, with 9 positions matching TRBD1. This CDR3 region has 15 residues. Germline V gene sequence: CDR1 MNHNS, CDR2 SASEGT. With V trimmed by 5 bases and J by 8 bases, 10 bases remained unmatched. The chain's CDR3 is CASSFVQGAGDIQYF. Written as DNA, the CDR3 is TGTGCCAGCAGTTTTGTACAGGGGGCGGGAGACATTCAGTACTTC.

This CDR3 is CASSYFRGDLNTEAFF. Written as DNA, the CDR3 is TGTGCCAGCAGTTACTTCAGGGGGGATTTGAACACTGAAGCTTTCTTT. The chain uses TRBV6-6 and TRBJ1-1; TRBD1 aligns across 7 bases. This CDR3 region has 16 residues. V lost 1 base and J lost 0; bases outside the gene matches: 5. Looked up from germline, CDR1 is MNHNY and CDR2 is SVGAGI (reference sequence).

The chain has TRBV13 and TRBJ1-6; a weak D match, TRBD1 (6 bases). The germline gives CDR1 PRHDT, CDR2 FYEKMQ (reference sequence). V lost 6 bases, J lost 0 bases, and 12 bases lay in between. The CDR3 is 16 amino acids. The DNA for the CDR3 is TGTGCCAGCAGACCTGACAGGAGCTCCTATAATTCACCCCTCCACTTT. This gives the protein CASRPDRSSYNSPLHF.

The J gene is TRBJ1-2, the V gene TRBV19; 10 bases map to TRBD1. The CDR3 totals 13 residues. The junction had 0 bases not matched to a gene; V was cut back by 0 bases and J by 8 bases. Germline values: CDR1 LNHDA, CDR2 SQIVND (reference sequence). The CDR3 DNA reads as TGTGCCAGTAGTATAGAGACAGGGGGCGGCTACACCTTC. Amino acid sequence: CASSIETGGGYTF.

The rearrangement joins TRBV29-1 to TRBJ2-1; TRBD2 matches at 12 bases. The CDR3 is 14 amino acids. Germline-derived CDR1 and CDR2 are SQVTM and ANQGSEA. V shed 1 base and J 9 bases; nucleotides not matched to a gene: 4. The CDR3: CSVEASGRAVEQFF. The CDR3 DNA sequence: TGCAGCGTTGAAGCTAGCGGGAGGGCGGTTGAGCAGTTCTTC.

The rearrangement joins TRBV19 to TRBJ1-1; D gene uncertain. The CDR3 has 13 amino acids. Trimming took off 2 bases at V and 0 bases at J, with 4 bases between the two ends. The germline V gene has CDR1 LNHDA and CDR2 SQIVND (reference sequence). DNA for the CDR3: TGTGCCAGTAGTATACAGATGAACACTGAAGCTTTCTTT. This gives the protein CASSIQMNTEAFF.

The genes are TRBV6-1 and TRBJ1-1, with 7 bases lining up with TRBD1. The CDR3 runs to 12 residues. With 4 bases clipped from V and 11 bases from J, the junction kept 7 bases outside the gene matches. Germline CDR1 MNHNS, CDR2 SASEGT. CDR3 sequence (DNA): TGTGCCAGCAGTGTGCGACAGGGACAGGCTTTCTTT. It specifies CASSVRQGQAFF.

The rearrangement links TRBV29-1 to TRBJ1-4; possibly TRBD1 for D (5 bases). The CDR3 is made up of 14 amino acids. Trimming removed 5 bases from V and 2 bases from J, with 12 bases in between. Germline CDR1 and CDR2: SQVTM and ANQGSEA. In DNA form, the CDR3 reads TGCAGCGTTTCTGAAGGGGCGACTAATGAAAAACTGTTTTTT. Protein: CSVSEGATNEKLFF.

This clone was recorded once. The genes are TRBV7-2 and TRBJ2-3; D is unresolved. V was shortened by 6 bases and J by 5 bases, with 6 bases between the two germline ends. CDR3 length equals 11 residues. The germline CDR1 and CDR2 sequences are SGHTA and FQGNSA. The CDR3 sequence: CASSPRDTQYF. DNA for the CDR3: TGTGCCAGCAGTCCGAGAGATACGCAGTATTTT.

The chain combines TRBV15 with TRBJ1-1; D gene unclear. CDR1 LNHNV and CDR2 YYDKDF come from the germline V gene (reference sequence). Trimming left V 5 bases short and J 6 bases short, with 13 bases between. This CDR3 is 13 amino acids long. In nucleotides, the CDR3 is TGTGCCACCAGCTTCCGGTCGCGCGCTGAAGCTTTCTTT. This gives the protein CATSFRSRAEAFF.

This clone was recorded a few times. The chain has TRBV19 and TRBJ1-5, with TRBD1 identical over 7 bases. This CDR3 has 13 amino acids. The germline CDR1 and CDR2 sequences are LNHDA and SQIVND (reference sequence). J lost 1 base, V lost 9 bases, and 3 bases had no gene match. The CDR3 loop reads CASMGQSNQPQHF. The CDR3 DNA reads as TGTGCCAGCATGGGACAGAGCAATCAGCCCCAGCATTTT.